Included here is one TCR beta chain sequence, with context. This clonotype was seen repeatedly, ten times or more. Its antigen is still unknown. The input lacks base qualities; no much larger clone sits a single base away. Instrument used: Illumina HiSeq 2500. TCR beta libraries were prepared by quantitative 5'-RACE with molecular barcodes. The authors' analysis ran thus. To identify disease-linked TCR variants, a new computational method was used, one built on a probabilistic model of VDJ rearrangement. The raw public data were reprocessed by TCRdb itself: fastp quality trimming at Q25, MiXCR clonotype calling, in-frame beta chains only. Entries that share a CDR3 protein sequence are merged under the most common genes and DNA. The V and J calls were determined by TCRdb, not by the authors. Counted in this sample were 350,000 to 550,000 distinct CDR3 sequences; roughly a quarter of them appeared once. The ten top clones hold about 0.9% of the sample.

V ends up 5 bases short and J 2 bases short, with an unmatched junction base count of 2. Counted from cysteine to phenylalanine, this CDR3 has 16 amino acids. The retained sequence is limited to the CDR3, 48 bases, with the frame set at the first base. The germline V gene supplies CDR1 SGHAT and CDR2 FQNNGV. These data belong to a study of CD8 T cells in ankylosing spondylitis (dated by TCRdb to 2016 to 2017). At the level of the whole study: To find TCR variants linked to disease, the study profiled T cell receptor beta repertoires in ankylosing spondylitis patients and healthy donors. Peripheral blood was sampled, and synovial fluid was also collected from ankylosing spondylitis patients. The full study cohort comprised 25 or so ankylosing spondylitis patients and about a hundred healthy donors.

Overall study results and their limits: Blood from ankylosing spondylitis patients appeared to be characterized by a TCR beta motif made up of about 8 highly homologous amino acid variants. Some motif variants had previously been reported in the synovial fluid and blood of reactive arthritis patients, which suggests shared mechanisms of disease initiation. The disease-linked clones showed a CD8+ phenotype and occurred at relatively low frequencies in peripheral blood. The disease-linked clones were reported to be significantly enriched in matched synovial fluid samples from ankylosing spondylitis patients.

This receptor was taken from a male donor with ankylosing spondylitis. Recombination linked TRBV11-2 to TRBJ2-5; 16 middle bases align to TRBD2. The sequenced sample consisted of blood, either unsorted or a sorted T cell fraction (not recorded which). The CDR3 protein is CASSPGLAGGQETQYF. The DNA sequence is TGTGCCAGCAGCCCGGGACTAGCGGGAGGGCAAGAGACCCAGTACTTC.